This is a list of T cell receptor beta chains from one sample in a study of T cells after yellow fever vaccination. TCRdb processed the 5' RACE reads anew with MiXCR; each CDR3 protein has one entry. Of 200,000 to 250,000 distinct CDR3 sequences listed, approximately 3% were seen once; the top ten hold about 3%. The specimen was CD4+ T cells sorted from PBMCs, collected 10 days after the yellow fever booster vaccination. These receptors were obtained from a man between 18 and 35 years old who received the YFV17D yellow fever vaccine. CDR3s include the opening cysteine and the closing phenylalanine or tryptophan. A D gene is named only where the DNA matches it firmly. Only some rows state a clone size, as once, few, many or a class for expanded clones.

>TRBJ2-3|many|TRBV20-1|-
TGCAGTGCTAGTCCCCCCCGGAGCGCCTGGAGGCCAGATACGCAGTATTTT
CSASPPRSAWRPDTQYF
>TRBJ1-5|few|TRBV18|TRBD1
TGTGCCAGCTCACTGGACAGGGTCAATCAGCCCCAGCATTTT
CASSLDRVNQPQHF
>TRBJ2-3|many|TRBV5-8|-
TGTGCCAGCAGCACCGGGACTTTCACAGATACGCAGTATTTT
CASSTGTFTDTQYF
>TRBJ2-1|many|TRBV5-1|-
TGCGCCAGCAGCGATAGGGCCCCGTTGAATGAGCAGTTCTTC
CASSDRAPLNEQFF
>TRBJ1-1|few|TRBV28|-
TGTGCCAGCATCGGGGGGATGAACACTGAAGCTTTCTTT
CASIGGMNTEAFF
>TRBJ2-1|many|TRBV5-1|-
TGCGCCAGCAGCCTCGGGACATCAGGCCCCAATGAGCAGTTCTTC
CASSLGTSGPNEQFF
>TRBJ2-4|many|TRBV12-3/TRBV12-4|TRBD2
TGTGCCAGCAAACCTAGCGGGGGGCCGGTTAAGTACTTC
CASKPSGGPVKYF
>TRBJ2-1|-|TRBV20-1|-
TGCAGTGCCCCGGGACAAGCGGGCAATGAGCAGTTCTTC
CSAPGQAGNEQFF
>TRBJ2-5|many|TRBV5-1|TRBD1
TGCGCCAGCAGCTTGGGGACAGGGCAAGAGACCCAGTACTTC
CASSLGTGQETQYF
>TRBJ2-3|-|TRBV6-2/TRBV6-3|-
TGTGCCAGCAGTTATCTTTGGGGAAGACCCCTCACAGATACGCAGTATTTT
CASSYLWGRPLTDTQYF
>TRBJ2-2|-|TRBV20-1|TRBD1
TGCAGTGCTAGAGCCCTGGGGCAGGGGGCCGGGGGGCTGTTTTTT
CSARALGQGAGGLFF
>TRBJ1-2|once|TRBV4-1|-
TGCGCCAGCAGCCAAGCGGGCCGGTGGGATGGCTACACCTTC
CASSQAGRWDGYTF
>TRBJ2-3|-|TRBV6-5|-
TGTGCCAGCAGTTTACAGGGCCCCACGGATACGCAGTATTTT
CASSLQGPTDTQYF
>TRBJ1-1|many|TRBV9|-
TGTGCCAGCAGCGCCAGTCGGGCGGACACTGAAGCTTTCTTT
CASSASRADTEAFF
>TRBJ2-3|few|TRBV19|TRBD2
TGTGCCAGTAACTCGGCGGGGGGGACAAATACGCAGTATTTT
CASNSAGGTNTQYF
>TRBJ2-1|few|TRBV4-1|-
TGCGCCAGCAGCCCAGGCACCTTGTACAATGAGCAGTTCTTC
CASSPGTLYNEQFF
>TRBJ2-7|many|TRBV2|-
TGTGCCAGCAGTGAATGGTTTTCTTCCTACGAGCAGTACTTC
CASSEWFSSYEQYF
>TRBJ2-2|many|TRBV5-6|-
TGTGCCAGCAGCTTAACAGGGCGGGTCGGGGAGCTGTTTTTT
CASSLTGRVGELFF
>TRBJ2-2|-|TRBV12-3/TRBV12-4|-
TGTGCCAGCAGTTTAGAGGATGGCCCCGGGGAGCTGTTTTTT
CASSLEDGPGELFF
>TRBJ2-3|many|TRBV4-3|-
TGCGCCAGCAGCCAACAGATAGCAGATACGCAGTATTTT
CASSQQIADTQYF
>TRBJ2-7|many|TRBV7-9|-
TGTGCCAGCAGCTTAGGGTCAGGGCGGAACGAGCAGTACTTC
CASSLGSGRNEQYF
>TRBJ2-3|-|TRBV5-1|-
TGCGCCAGCAGCTTTCTTCGGGGGACAGATACGCAGTATTTT
CASSFLRGTDTQYF
>TRBJ2-3|many|TRBV7-2|-
TGTGCCAGCGGGGGTAGAGTCCACACAGATACGCAGTATTTT
CASGGRVHTDTQYF
>TRBJ2-5|many|TRBV4-2|-
TGTGCCAGCAGCCTTAGCGGCGCGTGGCAAGAGACCCAGTACTTC
CASSLSGAWQETQYF
>TRBJ1-3|many|TRBV7-2|-
TGTGCCAGCAGCATAATGCAGGGAAACGCCATATATTTT
CASSIMQGNAIYF
>TRBJ1-2|many|TRBV4-3|-
TGCGCCAGCAGCCAAGCGCGGAGGGGATATGGCTACACCTTC
CASSQARRGYGYTF
>TRBJ1-2|few|TRBV5-6|-
TGTGCCAGCAGCCCTCCGGGAACAGGGTCCGGGCTCGGCTACACCTTC
CASSPPGTGSGLGYTF
>TRBJ2-6|many|TRBV28|TRBD2
TGTGCCATCCAGGCGGGGGCTGGGGCCAACGTCCTGACTTTC
CAIQAGAGANVLTF
>TRBJ1-5|-|TRBV6-2/TRBV6-3|-
TGTGCCAGCAGTTACCACCGGGGTGGCAATCAGCCCCAGCATTTT
CASSYHRGGNQPQHF
>TRBJ1-5|-|TRBV20-1|-
TGCAGTGCTAGAGTCGGCTTTAATCAGCCCCAGCATTTT
CSARVGFNQPQHF
>TRBJ1-5|-|TRBV12-3/TRBV12-4|-
TGTGCCAGCAGTTTCTTACACCAGGGTCCCCAGCATTTT
CASSFLHQGPQHF
>TRBJ2-3|few|TRBV12-3/TRBV12-4|-
TGTGCCAGCAGTTCCCGACAGAGCACAGATACGCAGTATTTT
CASSSRQSTDTQYF